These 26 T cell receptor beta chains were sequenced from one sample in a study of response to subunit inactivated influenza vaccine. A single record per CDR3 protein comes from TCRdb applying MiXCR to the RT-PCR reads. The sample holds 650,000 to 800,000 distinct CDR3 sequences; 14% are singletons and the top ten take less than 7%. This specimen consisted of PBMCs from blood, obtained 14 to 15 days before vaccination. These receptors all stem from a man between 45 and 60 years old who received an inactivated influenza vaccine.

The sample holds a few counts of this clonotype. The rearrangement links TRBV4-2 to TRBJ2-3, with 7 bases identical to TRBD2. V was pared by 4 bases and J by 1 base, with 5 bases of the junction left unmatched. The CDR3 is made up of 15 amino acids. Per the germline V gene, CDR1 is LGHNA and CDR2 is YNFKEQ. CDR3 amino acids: CASSRTGGGTDTQYF. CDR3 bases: TGTGCCAGCAGCCGGACGGGAGGTGGCACAGATACGCAGTATTTT.

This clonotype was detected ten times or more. The CDR3 coding sequence is TGTGCCAGCGGAGGGACAGGGAAGACCCAGTACTTC. Its protein is CASGGTGKTQYF. The chain combines TRBV28 with TRBJ2-5; TRBD1 matches 9 bases. CDR1 and CDR2 (germline): MDHEN, SYDVKM. V lost 8 bases and J lost 6; bases outside the gene matches: 4. The CDR3 length is 12 residues.

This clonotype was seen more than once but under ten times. CDR3 DNA sequence: TGTGCCAGCAGCTTTTTGCCGGGGACAGATACGCAGTATTTT. The encoded protein is CASSFLPGTDTQYF. This chain links TRBV7-2 with TRBJ2-3; weak D call: TRBD2 (5 bases). V dropped 3 bases and J dropped 3 bases, with 10 bases sitting between them. Looked up from germline, CDR1 is SGHTA and CDR2 is FQGNSA. This CDR3 has 14 amino acids.

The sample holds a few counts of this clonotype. CDR3 coding DNA: TGCGCCAGCAGCTTAATCAGGGGGCGCGCCCATGAGCAGTTCTTC. Translated, it gives CASSLIRGRAHEQFF. The chain carries TRBV5-1 and TRBJ2-1, with TRBD1 identical over 8 bases. This CDR3 comprises 15 residues. CDR1 and CDR2 (germline): SGHRS, YFSETQ. The ends lost 2 bases at V and 8 bases at J; junction bases unmatched: 9.

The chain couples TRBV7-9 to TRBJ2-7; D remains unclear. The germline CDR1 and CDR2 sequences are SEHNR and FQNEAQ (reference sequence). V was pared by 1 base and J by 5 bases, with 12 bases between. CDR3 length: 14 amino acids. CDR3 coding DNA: TGTGCCAGCAGCTTAGTTGGTACTGCGGACGAGCAGTACTTC. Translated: CASSLVGTADEQYF.

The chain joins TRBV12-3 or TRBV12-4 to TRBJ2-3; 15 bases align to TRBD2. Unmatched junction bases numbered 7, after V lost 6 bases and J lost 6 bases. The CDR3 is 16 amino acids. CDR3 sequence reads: CASRLGTSGGMDTQYF. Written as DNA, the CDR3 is TGTGCCAGCAGACTAGGGACTAGCGGGGGGATGGATACGCAGTATTTT.

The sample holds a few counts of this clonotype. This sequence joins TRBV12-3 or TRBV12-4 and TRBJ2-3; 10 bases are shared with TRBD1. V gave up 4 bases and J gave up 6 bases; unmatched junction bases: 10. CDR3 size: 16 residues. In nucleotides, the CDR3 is TGTGCCAGCAGTTCCCCCCGCGGGGGACAGGGGGATACGCAGTATTTT. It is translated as CASSSPRGGQGDTQYF.

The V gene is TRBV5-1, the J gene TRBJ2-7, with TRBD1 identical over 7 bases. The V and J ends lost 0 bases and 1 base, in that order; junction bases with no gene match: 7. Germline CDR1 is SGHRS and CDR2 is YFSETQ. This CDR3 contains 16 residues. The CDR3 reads CASSLAVGTASYEQYF. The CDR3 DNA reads TGCGCCAGCAGCTTGGCCGTTGGGACAGCTTCCTACGAGCAGTACTTC.

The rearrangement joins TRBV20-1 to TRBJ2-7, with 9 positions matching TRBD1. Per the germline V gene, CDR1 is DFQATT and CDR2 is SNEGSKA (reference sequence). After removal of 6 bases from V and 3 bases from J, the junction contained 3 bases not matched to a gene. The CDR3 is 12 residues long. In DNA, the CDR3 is TGCAGTGCCCTGGACAGGGGCTACGAGCAGTACTTC. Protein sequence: CSALDRGYEQYF.

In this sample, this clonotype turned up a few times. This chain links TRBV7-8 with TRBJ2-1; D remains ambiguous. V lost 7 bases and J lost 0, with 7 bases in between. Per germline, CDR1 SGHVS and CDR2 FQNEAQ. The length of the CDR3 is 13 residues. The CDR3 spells CASTQSSYNEQFF. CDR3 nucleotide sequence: TGTGCCAGCACCCAGAGCTCCTACAATGAGCAGTTCTTC.

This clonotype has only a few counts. The DNA of the CDR3 is TGTGCCAGCAGTTTAGAGGCGAAGGTGGGAAAGCAGTATTTT. As protein: CASSLEAKVGKQYF. The V and J genes are TRBV12-3 or TRBV12-4 and TRBJ2-3, with no clear D. The length of the CDR3 is 14 residues. Trimming removed 1 base at V and 11 bases at J, with 16 bases between.

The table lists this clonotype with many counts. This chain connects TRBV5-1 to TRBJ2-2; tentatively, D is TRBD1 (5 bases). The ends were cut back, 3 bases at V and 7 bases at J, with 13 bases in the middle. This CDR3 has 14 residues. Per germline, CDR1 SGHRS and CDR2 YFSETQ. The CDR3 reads CASSSRGADGELFF. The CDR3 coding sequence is TGCGCCAGCAGCTCTCGTGGGGCTGACGGGGAGCTGTTTTTT.

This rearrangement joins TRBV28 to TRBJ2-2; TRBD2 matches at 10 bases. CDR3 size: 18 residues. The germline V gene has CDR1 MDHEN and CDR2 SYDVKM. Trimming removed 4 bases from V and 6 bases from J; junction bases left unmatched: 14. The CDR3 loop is CASSSPGLATKRPGELFF. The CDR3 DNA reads TGTGCCAGCAGTTCTCCGGGACTAGCGACTAAACGGCCCGGGGAGCTGTTTTTT.

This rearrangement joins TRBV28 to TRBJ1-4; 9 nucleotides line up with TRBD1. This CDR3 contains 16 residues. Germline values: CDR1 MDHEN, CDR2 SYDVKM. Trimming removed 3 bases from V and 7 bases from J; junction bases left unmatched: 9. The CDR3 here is CASSLTIGTGSEKLFF. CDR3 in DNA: TGTGCCAGCAGTTTGACGATAGGGACAGGGAGTGAAAAACTGTTTTTT.

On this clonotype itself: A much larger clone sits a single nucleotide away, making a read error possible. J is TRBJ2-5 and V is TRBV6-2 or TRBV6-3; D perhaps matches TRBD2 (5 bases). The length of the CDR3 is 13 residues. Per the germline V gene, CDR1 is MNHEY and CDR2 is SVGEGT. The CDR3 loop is CACSRTSGETQYF. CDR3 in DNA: TGTGCCTGCAGTAGAACTAGTGGCGAGACCCAGTACTTC.

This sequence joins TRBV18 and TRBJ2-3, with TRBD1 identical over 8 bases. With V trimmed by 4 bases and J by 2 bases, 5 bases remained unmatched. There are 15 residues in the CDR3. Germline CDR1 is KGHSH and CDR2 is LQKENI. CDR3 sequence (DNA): TGTGCCAGCTCACGGGACAGGCTACACACAGATACGCAGTATTTT. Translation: CASSRDRLHTDTQYF.

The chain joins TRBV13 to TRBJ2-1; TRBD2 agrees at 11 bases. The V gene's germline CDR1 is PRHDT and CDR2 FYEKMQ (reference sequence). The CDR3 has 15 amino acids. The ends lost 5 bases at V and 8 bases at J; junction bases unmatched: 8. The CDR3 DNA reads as TGTGCCAGCAGCCCCTCTAGCGGGAGGTCGGATGAGCAGTTCTTC. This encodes CASSPSSGRSDEQFF.

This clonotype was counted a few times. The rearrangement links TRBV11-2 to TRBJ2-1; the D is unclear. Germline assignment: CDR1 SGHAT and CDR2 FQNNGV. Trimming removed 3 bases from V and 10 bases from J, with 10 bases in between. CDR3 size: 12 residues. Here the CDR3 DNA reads TGTGCCAGCAGCTTCAGTGGATCGGAGCAGTTCTTC. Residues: CASSFSGSEQFF. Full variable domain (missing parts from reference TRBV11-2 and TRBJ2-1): EAGVAQSPRYKIIEKRQSVAFWCNPISGHATLYWYQQILGQGPKLLIQFQNNGVVDDSQLPKDRFSAERLKGVDSTLKIQPAKLEDSAVYLCASSFSGSEQFFGPGTRLTVL.

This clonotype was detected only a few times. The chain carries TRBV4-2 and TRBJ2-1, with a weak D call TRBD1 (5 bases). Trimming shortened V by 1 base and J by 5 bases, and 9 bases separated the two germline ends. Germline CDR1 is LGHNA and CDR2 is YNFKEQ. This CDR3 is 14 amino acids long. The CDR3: CASSQAQDHNEQFF. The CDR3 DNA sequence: TGTGCCAGCAGCCAAGCACAGGACCACAATGAGCAGTTCTTC.

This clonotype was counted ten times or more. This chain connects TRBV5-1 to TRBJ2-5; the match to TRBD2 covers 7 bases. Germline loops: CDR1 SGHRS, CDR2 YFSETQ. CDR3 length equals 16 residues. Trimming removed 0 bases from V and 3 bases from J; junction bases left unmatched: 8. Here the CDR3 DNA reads TGCGCCAGCAGCTTGGGGGGGTCTAGCGGAAAAGAGACCCAGTACTTC. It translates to CASSLGGSSGKETQYF. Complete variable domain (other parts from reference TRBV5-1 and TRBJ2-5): KAGVTQTPRYLIKTRGQQVTLSCSPISGHRSVSWYQQTPGQGLQFLFEYFSETQRNKGNFPGRFSGRQFSNSRSEMNVSTLELGDSALYLCASSLGGSSGKETQYFGPGTRLLVL.

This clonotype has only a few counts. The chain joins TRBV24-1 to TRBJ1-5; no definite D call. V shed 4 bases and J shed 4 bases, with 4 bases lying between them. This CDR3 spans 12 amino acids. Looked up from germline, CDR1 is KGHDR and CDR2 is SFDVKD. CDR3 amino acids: CATSDINQPQHF. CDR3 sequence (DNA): TGTGCCACCAGTGACATTAATCAGCCCCAGCATTTT.

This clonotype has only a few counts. CDR3 DNA: TGTGCCAGCAGCTTCACCCGGGACAGCCAAGAGACCCAGTACTTC. Its protein product is CASSFTRDSQETQYF. This chain joins TRBV7-2 and TRBJ2-5; 7 bases align to TRBD1. The V gene end was trimmed by 3 bases and the J gene end by 1 base; junction bases not matched to a gene: 5. CDR3 length: 15 amino acids. Germline CDR1 SGHTA, CDR2 FQGNSA. The entire variable domain, with the rest obtained from reference TRBV7-2 and TRBJ2-5, is as follows: GAGVSQSPSNKVTEKGKDVELRCDPISGHTALYWYRQSLGQGLEFLIYFQGNSAPDKSGLPSDRFSAERTGGSVSTLTIQRTQQEDSAVYLCASSFTRDSQETQYFGPGTRLLVL.

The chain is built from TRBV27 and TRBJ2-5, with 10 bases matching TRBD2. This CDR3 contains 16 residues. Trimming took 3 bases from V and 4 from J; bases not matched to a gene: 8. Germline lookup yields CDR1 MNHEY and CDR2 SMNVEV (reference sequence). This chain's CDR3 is CASSFVPAGGRETQYF. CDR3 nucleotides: TGTGCCAGCAGTTTTGTCCCAGCGGGGGGGCGAGAGACCCAGTACTTC.

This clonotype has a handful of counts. DNA for the CDR3: TGTGCCAGCAGCCGGGACACTTCTTCCACTGAAGCTTTCTTT. Translating gives CASSRDTSSTEAFF. V usage is TRBV3-1 and J usage is TRBJ1-1, with D possibly TRBD1 on 6 matching bases. The CDR3 spans 14 residues. CDR1 is LGHDT, CDR2 YNNKEL, per germline (reference sequence). V lost 4 bases and J 4 bases, leaving 13 bases between the germline ends. Looking up the rest from reference TRBV3-1 and TRBJ1-1 gives the full variable domain: DTAVSQTPKYLVTQMGNDKSIKCEQNLGHDTMYWYKQDSKKFLKIMFSYNNKELIINETVPNRFSPKSPDKAHLNLHINSLELGDSAVYFCASSRDTSSTEAFFGQGTRLTVV.

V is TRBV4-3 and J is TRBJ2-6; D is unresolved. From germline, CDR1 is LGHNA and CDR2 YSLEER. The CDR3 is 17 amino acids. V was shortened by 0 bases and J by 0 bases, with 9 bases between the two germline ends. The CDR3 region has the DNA TGCGCCAGCAGCCAAGAAGTGACAAGCTCTGGGGCCAACGTCCTGACTTTC. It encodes CASSQEVTSSGANVLTF.

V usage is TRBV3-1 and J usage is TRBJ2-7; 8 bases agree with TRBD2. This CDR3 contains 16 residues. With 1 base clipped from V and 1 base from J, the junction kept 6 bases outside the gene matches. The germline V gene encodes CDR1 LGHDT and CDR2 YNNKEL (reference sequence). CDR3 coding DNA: TGTGCCAGCAGCCAAGCGAGTAGCGGGGTATCCTACGAGCAGTACTTC. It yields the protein CASSQASSGVSYEQYF.